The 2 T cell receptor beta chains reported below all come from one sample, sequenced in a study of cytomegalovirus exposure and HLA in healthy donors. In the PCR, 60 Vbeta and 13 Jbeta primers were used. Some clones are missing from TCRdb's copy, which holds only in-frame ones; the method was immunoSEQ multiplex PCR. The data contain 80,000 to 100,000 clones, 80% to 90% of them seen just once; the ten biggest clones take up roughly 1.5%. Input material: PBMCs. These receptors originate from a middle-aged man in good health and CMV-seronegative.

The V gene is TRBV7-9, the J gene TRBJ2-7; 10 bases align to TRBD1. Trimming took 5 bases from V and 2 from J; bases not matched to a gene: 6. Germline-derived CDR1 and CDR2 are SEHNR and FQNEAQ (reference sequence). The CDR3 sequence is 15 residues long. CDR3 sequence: CASSKPGQGTYEQYF. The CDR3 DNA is TGTGCCAGCAGCAAGCCGGGACAGGGGACCTACGAGCAGTACTTC.

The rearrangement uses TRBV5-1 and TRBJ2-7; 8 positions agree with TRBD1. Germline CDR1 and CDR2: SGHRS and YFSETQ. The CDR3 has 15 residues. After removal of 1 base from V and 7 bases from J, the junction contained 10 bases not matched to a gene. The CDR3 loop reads CASSLRSQQGGEQYF. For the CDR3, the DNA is TGCGCCAGCAGCTTGCGGTCCCAACAGGGGGGAGAGCAGTACTTC. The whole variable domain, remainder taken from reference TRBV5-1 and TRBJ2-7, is KAGVTQTPRYLIKTRGQQVTLSCSPISGHRSVSWYQQTPGQGLQFLFEYFSETQRNKGNFPGRFSGRQFSNSRSEMNVSTLELGDSALYLCASSLRSQQGGEQYFGPGTRLTVT.